This T cell receptor beta chain was captured in a study of T cell repertoires in cytomegalovirus infection. Only one count was recorded for this clonotype. Its antigen remains unknown. V was clipped by 4 bases and J by 2 bases; unmatched bases: 8. CDR1 and CDR2 (germline): MNHEY, SMNVEV (reference sequence). This CDR3 spans 16 amino acids. Findings of the study overall: The ex vivo response showed dominance by HLA-C-restricted CMV-specific TCR beta clonotypes.

A single record per CDR3 protein comes from TCRdb applying MiXCR to the reads. The table shows about a million distinct CDR3 sequences, with approximately 31% occurring only once. Sequenced material: cultured CD8+ T cells from PBMCs, taken from culture after CMV antigen stimulation. V and J are TRBV27 and TRBJ2-1; TRBD2 aligns across 7 bases. The receptor's source is a human donor in good health (CMV status not recorded). Some clones in this sample may be carry-over from other donors' samples. CDR3 sequence: CASSSYRAGAYNEQFF. DNA of the CDR3: TGTGCCAGCAGTTCTTATCGTGCGGGGGCCTACAATGAGCAGTTCTTC.